This T cell receptor (beta chain) appears in the sequencing data of a study of blood T cell repertoires in COVID-19. Turning to the study itself: Acute and convalescent COVID-19 specimens originated in the United States, Italy and Spain. Nucleic acid was either cDNA or gDNA, and it came from T cells, B-cell-depleted T cells, or PBMCs.

CDR1 and CDR2 (germline): SGHNT, YYREEE (reference sequence). J was trimmed by 1 base and V by 2 bases; bases with no gene match: 1. This CDR3 region has 15 residues. Original processing methods: Estimation of nucleated cell counts relied on the amplification of reference gene primers. Using immunoSEQ multiplex PCR, the repertoire was profiled, and TCRdb retains in-frame clones only, with some absent. The V and J calls and clone size are taken from that table; D and trimming were inferred from the DNA. This table has hundreds of thousands of clones, around nine tenths appearing once. J is TRBJ1-3 and V is TRBV5-4; the match to TRBD1 covers 9 bases. Sequencing input: peripheral blood. The clonotype comes from a woman in her fifties or sixties who had recovered from COVID-19. The CDR3 is CASSFDRGSGNTIYF. The CDR3, as DNA: TGTGCCAGCAGCTTTGACAGGGGGTCTGGAAACACCATATATTTT.